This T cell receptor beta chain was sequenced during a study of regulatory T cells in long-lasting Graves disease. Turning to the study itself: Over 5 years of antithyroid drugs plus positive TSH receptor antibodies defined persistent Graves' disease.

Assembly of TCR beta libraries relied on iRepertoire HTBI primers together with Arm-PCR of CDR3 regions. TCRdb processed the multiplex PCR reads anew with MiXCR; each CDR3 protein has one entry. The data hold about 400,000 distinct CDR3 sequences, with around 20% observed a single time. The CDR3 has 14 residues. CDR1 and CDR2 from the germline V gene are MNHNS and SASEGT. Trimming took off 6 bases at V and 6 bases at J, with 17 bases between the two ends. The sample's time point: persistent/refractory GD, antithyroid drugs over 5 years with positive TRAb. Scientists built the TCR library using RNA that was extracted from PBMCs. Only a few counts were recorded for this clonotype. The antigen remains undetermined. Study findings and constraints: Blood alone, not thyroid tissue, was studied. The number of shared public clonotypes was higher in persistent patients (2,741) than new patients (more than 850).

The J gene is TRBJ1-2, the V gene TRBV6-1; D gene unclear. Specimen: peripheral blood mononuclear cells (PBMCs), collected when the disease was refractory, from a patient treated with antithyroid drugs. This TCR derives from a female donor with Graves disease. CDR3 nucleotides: TGTGCCAGCAGCGCGACCTTATCTAGGGATGGCTACACCTTC. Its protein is CASSATLSRDGYTF.